This TCR beta chain came from a study of cytotoxic CD8 clonotypes in ibrutinib-treated CLL. Study-wide findings and caveats: Few clonotypes were public, and these shrank or held steady under treatment.

Repertoires were generated with immunoSEQ multiplex PCR, while TCRdb's copy carries only in-frame clones and drops some. Of about 250,000 clones in the sample, under 80% were seen once. The ends were cut back, 1 base at V and 1 base at J, with 9 bases in the middle. The V gene's germline CDR1 is SGHTA and CDR2 FQGNSA. This CDR3 region has 15 residues. As regards this clone: The antigen is not known.

The material was PBMCs, obtained after 24 months of ibrutinib treatment. V gene TRBV7-2 combines with J gene TRBJ2-3; tentatively, D is TRBD2 (5 bases). The origin of this receptor is a human donor with chronic lymphocytic leukemia. The CDR3 region has the DNA TGTGCCAGCAGCTTAGGAGGGCTAGGCACAGATACGCAGTATTTT. Translating gives CASSLGGLGTDTQYF.